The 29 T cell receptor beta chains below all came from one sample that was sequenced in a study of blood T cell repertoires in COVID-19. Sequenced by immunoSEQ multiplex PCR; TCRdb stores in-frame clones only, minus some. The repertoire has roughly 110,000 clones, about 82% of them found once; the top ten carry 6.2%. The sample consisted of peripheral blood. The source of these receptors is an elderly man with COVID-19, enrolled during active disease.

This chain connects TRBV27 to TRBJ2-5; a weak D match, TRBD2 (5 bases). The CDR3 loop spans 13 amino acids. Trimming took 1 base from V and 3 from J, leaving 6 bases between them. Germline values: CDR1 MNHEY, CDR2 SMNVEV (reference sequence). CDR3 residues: CASSLLREETQYF. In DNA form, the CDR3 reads TGTGCCAGCAGTTTATTGCGGGAAGAGACCCAGTACTTC.

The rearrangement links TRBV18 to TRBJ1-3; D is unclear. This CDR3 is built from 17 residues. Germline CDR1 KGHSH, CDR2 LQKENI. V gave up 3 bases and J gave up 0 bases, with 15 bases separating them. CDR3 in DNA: TGTGCCAGCTCACCCCGATGGGCCCCGAGCTCTGGAAACACCATATATTTT. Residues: CASSPRWAPSSGNTIYF.

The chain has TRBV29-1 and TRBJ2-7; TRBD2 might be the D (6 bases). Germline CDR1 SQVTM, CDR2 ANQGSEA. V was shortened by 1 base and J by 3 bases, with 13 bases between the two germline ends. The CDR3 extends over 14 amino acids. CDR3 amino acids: CSVEGGTRNYEQYF. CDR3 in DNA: TGCAGCGTTGAAGGAGGGACTCGTAACTACGAGCAGTACTTC.

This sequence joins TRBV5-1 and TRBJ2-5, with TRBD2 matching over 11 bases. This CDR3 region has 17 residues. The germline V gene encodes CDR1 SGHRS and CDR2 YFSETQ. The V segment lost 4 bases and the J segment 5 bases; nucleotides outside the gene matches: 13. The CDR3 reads CASSPGTSGLQGETQYF. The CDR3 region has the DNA TGCGCCAGCAGCCCCGGGACTAGCGGACTTCAGGGGGAGACCCAGTACTTC.

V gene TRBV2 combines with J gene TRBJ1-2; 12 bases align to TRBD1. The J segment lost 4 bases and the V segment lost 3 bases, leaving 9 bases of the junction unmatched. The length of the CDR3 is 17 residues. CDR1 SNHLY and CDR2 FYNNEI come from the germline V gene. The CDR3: CASSDEGQGAQGYGYTF. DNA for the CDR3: TGTGCCAGCAGTGACGAGGGACAGGGGGCGCAAGGCTATGGCTACACCTTC.

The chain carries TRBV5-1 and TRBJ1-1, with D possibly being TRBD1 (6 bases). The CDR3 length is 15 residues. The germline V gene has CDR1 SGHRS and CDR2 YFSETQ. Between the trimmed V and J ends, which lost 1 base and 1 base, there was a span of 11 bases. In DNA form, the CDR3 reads TGCGCCAGCAGCTTGCAGGGGCTAGAGAACACTGAAGCTTTCTTT. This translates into CASSLQGLENTEAFF.

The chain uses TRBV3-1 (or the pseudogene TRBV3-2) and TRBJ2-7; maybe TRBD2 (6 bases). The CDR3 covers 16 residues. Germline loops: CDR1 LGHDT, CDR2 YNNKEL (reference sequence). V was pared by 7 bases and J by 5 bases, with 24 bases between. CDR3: CASTGGDSSSRNEQYF. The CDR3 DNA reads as TGTGCCAGCACCGGCGGGGATTCTTCCTCGAGGAACGAGCAGTACTTC.

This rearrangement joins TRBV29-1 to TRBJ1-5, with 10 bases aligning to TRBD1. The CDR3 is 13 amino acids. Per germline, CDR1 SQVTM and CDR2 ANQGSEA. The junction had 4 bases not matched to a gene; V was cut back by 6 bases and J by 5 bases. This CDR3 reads CSVAGQGDQPQHF. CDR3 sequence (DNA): TGCAGCGTCGCTGGACAGGGGGATCAGCCCCAGCATTTT.

CDR3 protein: CASSLQGGGNQPQHF. CDR3 DNA: TGCGCCAGCAGCTTGCAAGGGGGAGGCAATCAGCCCCAGCATTTT. The genes are TRBV5-1 and TRBJ1-5; D possibly corresponds to TRBD1 (6 bases). Germline CDR1 reads SGHRS; CDR2 reads YFSETQ. V was cut by 1 base and J by 2 bases, with 10 bases left in between. The CDR3 consists of 15 residues.

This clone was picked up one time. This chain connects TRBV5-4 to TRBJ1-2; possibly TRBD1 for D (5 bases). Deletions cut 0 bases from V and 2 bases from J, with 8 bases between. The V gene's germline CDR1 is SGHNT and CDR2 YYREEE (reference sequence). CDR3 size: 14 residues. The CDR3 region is CASSLEEGNYGYTF. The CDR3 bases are TGTGCCAGCAGCTTGGAGGAGGGGAACTATGGCTACACCTTC.

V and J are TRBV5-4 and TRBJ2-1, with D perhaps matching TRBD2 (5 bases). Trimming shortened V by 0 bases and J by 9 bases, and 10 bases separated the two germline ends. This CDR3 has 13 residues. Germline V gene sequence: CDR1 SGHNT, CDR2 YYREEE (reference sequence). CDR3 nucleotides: TGTGCCAGCAGCTTGGACGTAGGAGGTGAGCAGTTCTTC. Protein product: CASSLDVGGEQFF.

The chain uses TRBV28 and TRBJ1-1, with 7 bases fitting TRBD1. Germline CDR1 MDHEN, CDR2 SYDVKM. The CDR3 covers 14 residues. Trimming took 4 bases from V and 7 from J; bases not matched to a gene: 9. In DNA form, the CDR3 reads TGTGCCAGCAGTTCTACCCGAAACAGGGGTGAAGCTTTCTTT. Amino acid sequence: CASSSTRNRGEAFF.

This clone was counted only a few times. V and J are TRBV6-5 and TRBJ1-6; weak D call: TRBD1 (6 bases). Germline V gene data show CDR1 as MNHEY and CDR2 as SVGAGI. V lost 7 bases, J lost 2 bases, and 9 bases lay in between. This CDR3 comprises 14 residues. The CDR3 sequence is CASKQGPYNSPLHF. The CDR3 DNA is TGTGCCAGCAAACAGGGCCCCTATAATTCACCCCTCCACTTT.

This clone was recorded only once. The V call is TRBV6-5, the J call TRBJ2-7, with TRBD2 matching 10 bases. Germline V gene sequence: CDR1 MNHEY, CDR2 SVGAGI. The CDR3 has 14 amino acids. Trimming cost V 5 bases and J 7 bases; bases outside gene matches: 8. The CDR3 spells CASSPTSGFEEQYF. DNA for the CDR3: TGTGCCAGCAGTCCGACTAGCGGGTTTGAAGAGCAGTACTTC.

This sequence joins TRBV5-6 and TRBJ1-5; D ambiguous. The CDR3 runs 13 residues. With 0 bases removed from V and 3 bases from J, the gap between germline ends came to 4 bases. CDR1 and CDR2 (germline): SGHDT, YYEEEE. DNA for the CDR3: TGTGCCAGCAGCTTGGGTTACAATCAGCCCCAGCATTTT. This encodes CASSLGYNQPQHF.

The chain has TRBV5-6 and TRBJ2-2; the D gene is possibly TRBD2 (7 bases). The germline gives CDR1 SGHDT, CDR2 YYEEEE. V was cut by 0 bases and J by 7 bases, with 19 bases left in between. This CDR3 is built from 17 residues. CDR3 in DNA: TGTGCCAGCAGCTTGGCCCGGGGGGCGGGTGTCATCGGGGAGCTGTTTTTT. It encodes CASSLARGAGVIGELFF. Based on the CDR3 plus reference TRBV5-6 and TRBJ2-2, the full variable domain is DAGVTQSPTHLIKTRGQQVTLRCSPKSGHDTVSWYQQALGQGPQFIFQYYEEEERQRGNFPDRFSGHQFPNYSSELNVNALLLGDSALYLCASSLARGAGVIGELFFGEGSRLTVL.

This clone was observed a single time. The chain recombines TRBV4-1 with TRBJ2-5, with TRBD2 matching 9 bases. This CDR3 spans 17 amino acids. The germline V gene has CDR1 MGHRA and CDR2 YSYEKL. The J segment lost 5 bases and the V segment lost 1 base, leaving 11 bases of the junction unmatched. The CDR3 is CASSQASRREGLETQYF. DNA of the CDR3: TGCGCCAGCAGCCAAGCCAGCCGGCGGGAGGGCCTGGAGACCCAGTACTTC.

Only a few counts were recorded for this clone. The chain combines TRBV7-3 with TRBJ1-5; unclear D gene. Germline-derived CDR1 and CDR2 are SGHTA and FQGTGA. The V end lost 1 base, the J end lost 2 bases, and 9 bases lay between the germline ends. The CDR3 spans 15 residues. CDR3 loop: CASSLNGVGNQPQHF. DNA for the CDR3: TGTGCCAGCAGCTTAAACGGGGTGGGCAATCAGCCCCAGCATTTT.

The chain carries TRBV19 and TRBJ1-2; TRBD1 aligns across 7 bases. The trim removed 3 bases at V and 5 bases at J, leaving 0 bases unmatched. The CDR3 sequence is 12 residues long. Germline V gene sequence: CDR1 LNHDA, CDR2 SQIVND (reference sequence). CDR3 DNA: TGTGCCAGTAGTATGACAGGGTATGGCTACACCTTC. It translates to CASSMTGYGYTF.

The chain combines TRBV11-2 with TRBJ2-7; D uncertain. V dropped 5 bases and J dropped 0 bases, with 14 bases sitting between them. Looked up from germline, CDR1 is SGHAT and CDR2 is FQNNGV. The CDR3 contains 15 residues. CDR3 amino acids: CASSPRIDRSYEQYF. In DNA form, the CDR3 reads TGTGCCAGCAGCCCTAGAATAGACCGCTCCTACGAGCAGTACTTC. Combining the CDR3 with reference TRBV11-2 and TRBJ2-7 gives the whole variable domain EAGVAQSPRYKIIEKRQSVAFWCNPISGHATLYWYQQILGQGPKLLIQFQNNGVVDDSQLPKDRFSAERLKGVDSTLKIQPAKLEDSAVYLCASSPRIDRSYEQYFGPGTRLTVT.

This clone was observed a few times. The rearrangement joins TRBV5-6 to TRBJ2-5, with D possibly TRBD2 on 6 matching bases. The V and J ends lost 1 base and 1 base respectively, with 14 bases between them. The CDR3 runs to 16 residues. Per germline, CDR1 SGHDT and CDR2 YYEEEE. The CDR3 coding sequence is TGTGCCAGCAGCTTGAGGTGGGAGGTCCCCCAAGAGACCCAGTACTTC. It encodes CASSLRWEVPQETQYF.

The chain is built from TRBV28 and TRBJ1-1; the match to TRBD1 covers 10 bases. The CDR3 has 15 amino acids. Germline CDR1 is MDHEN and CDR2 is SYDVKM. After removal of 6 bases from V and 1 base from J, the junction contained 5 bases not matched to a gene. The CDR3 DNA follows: TGTGCCAGCAGGTTGGGACAGGGGTGGAACACTGAAGCTTTCTTT. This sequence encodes CASRLGQGWNTEAFF.

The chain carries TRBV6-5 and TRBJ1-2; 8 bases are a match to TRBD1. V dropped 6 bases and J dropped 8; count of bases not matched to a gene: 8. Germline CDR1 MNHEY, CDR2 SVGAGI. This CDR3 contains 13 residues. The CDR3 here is CASREFRGHGYTF. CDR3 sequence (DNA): TGTGCCAGCAGAGAGTTCAGGGGGCACGGCTACACCTTC.

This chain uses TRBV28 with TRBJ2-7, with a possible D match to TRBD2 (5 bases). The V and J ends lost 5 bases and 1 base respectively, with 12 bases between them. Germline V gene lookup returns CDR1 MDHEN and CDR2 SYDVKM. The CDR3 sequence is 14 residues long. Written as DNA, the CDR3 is TGTGCCAGCAGTCCCGTACCGGGGTCCTACGAGCAGTACTTC. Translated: CASSPVPGSYEQYF.

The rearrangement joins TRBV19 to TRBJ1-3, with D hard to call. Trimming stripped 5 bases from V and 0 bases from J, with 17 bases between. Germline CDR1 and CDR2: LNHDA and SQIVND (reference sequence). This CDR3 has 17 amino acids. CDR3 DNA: TGTGCCAGTAGTCCTTGGGAGAGCGAAAACTCTGGAAACACCATATATTTT. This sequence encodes CASSPWESENSGNTIYF. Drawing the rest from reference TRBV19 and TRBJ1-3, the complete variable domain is DGGITQSPKYLFRKEGQNVTLSCEQNLNHDAMYWYRQDPGQGLRLIYYSQIVNDFQKGDIAEGYSVSREKKESFPLTVTSAQKNPTAFYLCASSPWESENSGNTIYFGEGSWLTVV.

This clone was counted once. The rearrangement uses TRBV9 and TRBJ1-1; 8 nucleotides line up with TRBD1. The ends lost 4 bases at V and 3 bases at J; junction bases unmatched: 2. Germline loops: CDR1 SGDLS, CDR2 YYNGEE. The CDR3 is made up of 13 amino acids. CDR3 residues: CASSYRGDTEAFF. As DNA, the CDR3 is TGTGCCAGCAGCTACAGGGGGGACACTGAAGCTTTCTTT.

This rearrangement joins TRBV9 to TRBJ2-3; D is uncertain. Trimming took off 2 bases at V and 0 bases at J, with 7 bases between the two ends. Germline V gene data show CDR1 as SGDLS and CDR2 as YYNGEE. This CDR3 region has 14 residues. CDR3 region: CASSVFGSTDTQYF. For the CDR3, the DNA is TGTGCCAGCAGCGTGTTCGGGAGCACAGATACGCAGTATTTT. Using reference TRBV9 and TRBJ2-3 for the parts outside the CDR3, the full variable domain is DSGVTQTPKHLITATGQRVTLRCSPRSGDLSVYWYQQSLDQGLQFLIQYYNGEERAKGNILERFSAQQFPDLHSELNLSSLELGDSALYFCASSVFGSTDTQYFGPGTRLTVL.

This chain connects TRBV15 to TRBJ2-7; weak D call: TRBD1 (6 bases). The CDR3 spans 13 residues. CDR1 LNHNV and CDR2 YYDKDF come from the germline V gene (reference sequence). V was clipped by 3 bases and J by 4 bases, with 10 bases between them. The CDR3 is CATSSTGSYEQYF. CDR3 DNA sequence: TGTGCCACCAGCAGCACAGGGTCTTACGAGCAGTACTTC.

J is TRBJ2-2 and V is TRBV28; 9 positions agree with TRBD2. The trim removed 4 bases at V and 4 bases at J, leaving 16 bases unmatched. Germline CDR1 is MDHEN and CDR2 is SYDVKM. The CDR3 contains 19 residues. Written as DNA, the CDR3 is TGTGCCAGCAGTTATGGAGCGGGAGGAGGTCCAAGCGGCACCGGGGAGCTGTTTTTT. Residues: CASSYGAGGGPSGTGELFF.